This T cell receptor (beta chain) is drawn from a study of blood T cell repertoires in COVID-19. Study-wide context: Acute-phase and convalescent COVID-19 samples originated in the United States, Italy and Spain. T cells, B-cell-depleted T cells, or PBMCs supplied cDNA or gDNA.

Original methodology: From reference gene primer amplification, estimates of nucleated cell counts were derived. Only in-frame clones appear in the TCRdb table, and some are missing; sequencing was by immunoSEQ multiplex PCR. The DNA gave D and trimming, while V, J and clone size come from that table. The sample yields fewer than 250,000 clones, approximately 80% seen once. The length of the CDR3 is 12 residues. CDR1 is LNHDA and CDR2 is SQIVND in the germline V gene (reference sequence). The V end lost 2 bases, the J end lost 7 bases, and 8 bases lay between the germline ends. The V gene is TRBV19, the J gene TRBJ1-2; D unresolved. The specimen sequenced was peripheral blood. The sequence derives from a woman between 50 and 59 years old with acute or convalescent COVID-19. This CDR3 is CASSIRGGGYTF. In DNA, the CDR3 is TGTGCCAGTAGTATACGCGGTGGTGGCTACACCTTC.